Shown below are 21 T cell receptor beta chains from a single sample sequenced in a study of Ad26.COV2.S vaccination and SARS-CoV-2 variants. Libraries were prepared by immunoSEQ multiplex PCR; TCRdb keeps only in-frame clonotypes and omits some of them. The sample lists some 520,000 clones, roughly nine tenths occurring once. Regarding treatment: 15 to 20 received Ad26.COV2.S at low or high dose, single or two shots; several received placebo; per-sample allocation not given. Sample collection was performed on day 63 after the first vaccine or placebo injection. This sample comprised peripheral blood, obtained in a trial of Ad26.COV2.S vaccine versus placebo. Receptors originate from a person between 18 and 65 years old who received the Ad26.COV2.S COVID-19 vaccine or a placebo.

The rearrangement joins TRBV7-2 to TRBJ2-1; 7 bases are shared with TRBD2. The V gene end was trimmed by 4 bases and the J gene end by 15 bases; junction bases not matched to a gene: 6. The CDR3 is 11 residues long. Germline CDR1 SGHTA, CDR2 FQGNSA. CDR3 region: CASSSGGPGFF. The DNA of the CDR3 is TGTGCCAGCAGCTCGGGGGGTCCCGGGTTCTTC.

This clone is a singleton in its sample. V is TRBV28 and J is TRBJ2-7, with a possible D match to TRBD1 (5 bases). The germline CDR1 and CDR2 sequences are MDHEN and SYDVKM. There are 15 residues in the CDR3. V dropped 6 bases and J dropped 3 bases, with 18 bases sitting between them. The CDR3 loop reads CASSPPGQGLYEQYF. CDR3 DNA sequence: TGTGCCAGCAGCCCCCCCGGGCAGGGCCTCTACGAGCAGTACTTC.

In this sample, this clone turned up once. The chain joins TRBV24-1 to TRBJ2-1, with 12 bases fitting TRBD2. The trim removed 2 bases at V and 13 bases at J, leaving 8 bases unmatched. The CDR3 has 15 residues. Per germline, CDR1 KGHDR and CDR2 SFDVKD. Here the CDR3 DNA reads TGTGCCACCAGTGATTCACTAGCGGGAGGTTCTGGACAGTTCTTC. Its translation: CATSDSLAGGSGQFF.

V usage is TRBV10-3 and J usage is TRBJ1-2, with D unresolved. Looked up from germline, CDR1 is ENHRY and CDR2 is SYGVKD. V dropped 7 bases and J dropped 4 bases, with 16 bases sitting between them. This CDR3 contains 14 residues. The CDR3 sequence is CAITKTDGGYGYTF. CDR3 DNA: TGTGCCATCACAAAAACCGACGGCGGCTATGGCTACACCTTC.

The CDR3 DNA reads TGTGCCAGCAGCTTGGTCTTGGCGGGGAGGACAGATACGCAGTATTTT. This gives the protein CASSLVLAGRTDTQYF. The genes are TRBV5-6 and TRBJ2-3, with D tentatively TRBD2 (6 bases). Germline-derived CDR1 and CDR2 are SGHDT and YYEEEE. The CDR3 loop spans 16 amino acids. With 0 bases removed from V and 3 bases from J, the gap between germline ends came to 14 bases.

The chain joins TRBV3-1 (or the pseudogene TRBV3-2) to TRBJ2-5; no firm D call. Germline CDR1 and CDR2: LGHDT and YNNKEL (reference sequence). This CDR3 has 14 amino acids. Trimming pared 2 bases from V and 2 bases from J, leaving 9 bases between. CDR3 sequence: CASSQRPGQETQYF. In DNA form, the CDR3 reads TGTGCCAGCAGCCAACGCCCAGGTCAAGAGACCCAGTACTTC.

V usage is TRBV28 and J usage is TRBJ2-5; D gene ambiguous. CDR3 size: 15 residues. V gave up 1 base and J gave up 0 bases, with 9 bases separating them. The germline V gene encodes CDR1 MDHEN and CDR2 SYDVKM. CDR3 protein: CASSLYTGNQETQYF. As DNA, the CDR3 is TGTGCCAGCAGTTTATATACGGGCAACCAAGAGACCCAGTACTTC.

This chain's CDR3 is CASSQLLRSPYEQYF. As DNA, the CDR3 is TGTGCCAGCAGTCAACTACTCAGGAGCCCCTACGAGCAGTACTTC. This chain uses TRBV2 with TRBJ2-7; D is ambiguous. The germline CDR1 and CDR2 sequences are SNHLY and FYNNEI. The germline V and J ends were trimmed by 5 bases and 2 bases, with 16 bases remaining between them. This CDR3 is built from 15 residues.

The CDR3 is CASSSRGGASGANVLTF. The CDR3 bases are TGTGCCAGCAGCAGTCGCGGGGGCGCTTCTGGGGCCAACGTCCTGACTTTC. This rearrangement joins TRBV7-7 to TRBJ2-6; TRBD2 is a possible D gene (7 bases). The V gene lost 5 bases and the J gene lost 1 base, with 15 bases spanning the gap. In germline, CDR1 is SSHAT, CDR2 FNYEAQ (reference sequence). CDR3 length: 17 residues. Combining the CDR3 with reference TRBV7-7 and TRBJ2-6 gives the whole variable domain GAGVSQSPRYKVTKRGQDVTLRCDPISSHATLYWYQQALGQGPEFLTYFNYEAQPDKSGLPSDRFSAERPEGSISTLTIQRTEQRDSAMYRCASSSRGGASGANVLTFGAGSRLTVL.

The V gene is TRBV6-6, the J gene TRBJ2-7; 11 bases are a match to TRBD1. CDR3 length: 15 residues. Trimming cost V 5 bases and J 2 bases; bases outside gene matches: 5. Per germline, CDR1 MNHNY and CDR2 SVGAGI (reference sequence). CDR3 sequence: CASSRGTGGTYEQYF. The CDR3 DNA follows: TGTGCCAGCAGTAGGGGGACAGGGGGTACCTACGAGCAGTACTTC.

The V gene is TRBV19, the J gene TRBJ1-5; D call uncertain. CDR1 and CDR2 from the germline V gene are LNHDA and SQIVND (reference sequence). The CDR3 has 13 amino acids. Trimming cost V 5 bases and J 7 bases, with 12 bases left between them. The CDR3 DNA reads TGTGCCAGTAGTTACGGAGGGTCACAGCCCCAGCATTTT. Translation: CASSYGGSQPQHF.

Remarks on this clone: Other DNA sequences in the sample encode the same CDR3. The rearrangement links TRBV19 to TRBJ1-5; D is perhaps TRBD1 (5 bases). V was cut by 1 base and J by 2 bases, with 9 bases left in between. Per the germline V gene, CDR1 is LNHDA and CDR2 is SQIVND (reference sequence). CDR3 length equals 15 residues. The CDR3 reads CASSIGPGGNQPQHF. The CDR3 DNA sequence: TGTGCCAGTAGTATAGGCCCGGGGGGCAATCAGCCCCAGCATTTT.

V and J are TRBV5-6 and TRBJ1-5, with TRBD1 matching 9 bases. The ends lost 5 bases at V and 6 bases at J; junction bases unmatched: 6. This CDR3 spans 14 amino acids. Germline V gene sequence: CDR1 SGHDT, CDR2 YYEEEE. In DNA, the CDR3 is TGTGCCAGCAGTAGTGGGACAGGGATTCAGCCCCAGCATTTT. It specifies CASSSGTGIQPQHF. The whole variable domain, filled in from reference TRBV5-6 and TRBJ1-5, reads DAGVTQSPTHLIKTRGQQVTLRCSPKSGHDTVSWYQQALGQGPQFIFQYYEEEERQRGNFPDRFSGHQFPNYSSELNVNALLLGDSALYLCASSSGTGIQPQHFGDGTRLSIL.

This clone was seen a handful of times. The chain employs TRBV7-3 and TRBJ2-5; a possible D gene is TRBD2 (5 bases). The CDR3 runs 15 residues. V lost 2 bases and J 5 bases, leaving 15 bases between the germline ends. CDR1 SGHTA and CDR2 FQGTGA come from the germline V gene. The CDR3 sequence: CASSLGQLVAETQYF. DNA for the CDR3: TGTGCCAGCAGCTTAGGGCAACTAGTTGCGGAGACCCAGTACTTC.

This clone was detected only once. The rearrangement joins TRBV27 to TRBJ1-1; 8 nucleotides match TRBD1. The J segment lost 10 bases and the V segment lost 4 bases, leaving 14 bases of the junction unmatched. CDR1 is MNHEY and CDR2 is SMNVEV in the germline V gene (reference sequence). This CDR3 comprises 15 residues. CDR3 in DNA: TGTGCCAGCAGTTCCGCCGGTACAGGGGGGTTACTAGCTTTCTTT. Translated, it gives CASSSAGTGGLLAFF.

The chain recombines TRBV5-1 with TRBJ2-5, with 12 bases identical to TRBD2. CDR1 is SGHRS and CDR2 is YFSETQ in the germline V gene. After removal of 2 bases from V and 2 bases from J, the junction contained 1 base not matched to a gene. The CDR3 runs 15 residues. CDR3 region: CASSFGTSGQETQYF. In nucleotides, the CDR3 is TGCGCCAGCAGCTTTGGGACTAGCGGGCAAGAGACCCAGTACTTC.

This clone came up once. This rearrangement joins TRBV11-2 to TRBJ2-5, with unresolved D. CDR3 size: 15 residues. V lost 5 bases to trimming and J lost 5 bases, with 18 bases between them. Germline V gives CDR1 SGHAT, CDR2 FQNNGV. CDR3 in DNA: TGTGCCAGCAGCAATCCCCTCGTAGGGATTGAGACCCAGTACTTC. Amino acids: CASSNPLVGIETQYF.

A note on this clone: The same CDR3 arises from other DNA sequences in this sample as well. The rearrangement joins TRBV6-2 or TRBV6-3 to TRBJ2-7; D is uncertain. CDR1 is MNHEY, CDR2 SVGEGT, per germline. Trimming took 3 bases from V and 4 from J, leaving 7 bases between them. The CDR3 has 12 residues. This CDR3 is CASSYGRYEQYF. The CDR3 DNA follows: TGTGCCAGCAGTTATGGCAGGTACGAGCAGTACTTC.

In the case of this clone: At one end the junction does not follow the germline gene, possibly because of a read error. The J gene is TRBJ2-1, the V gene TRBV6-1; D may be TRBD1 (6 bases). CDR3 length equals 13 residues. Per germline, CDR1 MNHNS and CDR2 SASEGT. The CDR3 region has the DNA TGTGCCAGCAGTGAAGCTCTGGGGGCAGAGAGGCTCTTC. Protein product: CASSEALGAERLF.

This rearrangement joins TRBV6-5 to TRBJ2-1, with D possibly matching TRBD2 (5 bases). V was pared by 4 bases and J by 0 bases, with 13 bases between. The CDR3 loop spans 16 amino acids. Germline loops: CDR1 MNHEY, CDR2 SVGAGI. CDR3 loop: CASSFSGSSSYNEQFF. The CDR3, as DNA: TGTGCCAGCAGTTTCTCGGGATCCAGCTCCTACAATGAGCAGTTCTTC.

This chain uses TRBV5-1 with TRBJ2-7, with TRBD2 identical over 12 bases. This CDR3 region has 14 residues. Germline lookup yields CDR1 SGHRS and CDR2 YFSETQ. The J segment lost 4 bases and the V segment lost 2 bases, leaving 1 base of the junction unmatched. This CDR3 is CASSLTSGRYEQYF. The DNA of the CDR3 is TGCGCCAGCAGCTTAACTAGCGGGAGGTACGAGCAGTACTTC. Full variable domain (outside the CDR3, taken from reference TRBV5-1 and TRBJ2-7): KAGVTQTPRYLIKTRGQQVTLSCSPISGHRSVSWYQQTPGQGLQFLFEYFSETQRNKGNFPGRFSGRQFSNSRSEMNVSTLELGDSALYLCASSLTSGRYEQYFGPGTRLTVT.